The 32 T cell receptor beta chains given below trace back to one sample, sequenced in a study of blood T cell repertoires in COVID-19. Here immunoSEQ multiplex PCR was the method, and the copy in TCRdb shows in-frame clones only, minus some. This sample has 430,000 or so clones; around 89% occur once, and the top ten carry roughly 1.9%. The material sequenced was PBMCs or T cells enriched from blood (not recorded which). These receptor sequences come from a woman between 40 and 50 years old who had recovered from COVID-19.

V and J are TRBV7-9 and TRBJ2-7; TRBD1 might be the D (6 bases). This CDR3 is built from 14 residues. The V and J ends lost 5 bases and 5 bases respectively, with 16 bases between them. The germline V gene encodes CDR1 SEHNR and CDR2 FQNEAQ (reference sequence). In DNA, the CDR3 is TGTGCCAGCAGCACCGGAACAGGGTCCCACGAGCAGTACTTC. Translated, it gives CASSTGTGSHEQYF.

This clone was seen just once. J is TRBJ1-2 and V is TRBV7-2; 7 bases agree with TRBD1. Per germline, CDR1 SGHTA and CDR2 FQGNSA. The CDR3 is 13 amino acids. J gave up 7 bases and V 1 base, and 3 bases lay outside the gene matches. CDR3 DNA sequence: TGTGCCAGCAGCTTAGGCAGGGGGAGTGGCTACACCTTC. Amino acids: CASSLGRGSGYTF.

The V and J genes are TRBV6-2 or TRBV6-3 and TRBJ2-7; TRBD2 matches at 8 bases. Germline trimming cut 0 bases from V and 2 bases from J; bases unmatched to any gene: 6. There are 16 residues in the CDR3. Germline lookup yields CDR1 MNHEY and CDR2 SVGEGT. The CDR3 sequence: CASSYSTSGGTYEQYF. The DNA of the CDR3 is TGTGCCAGCAGTTACTCAACTAGCGGAGGAACCTACGAGCAGTACTTC.

V usage is TRBV7-6 and J usage is TRBJ1-5; TRBD1 matches at 9 bases. The ends lost 2 bases at V and 2 bases at J; junction bases unmatched: 16. Germline V CDR1 and CDR2: SGHVS, FNYEAQ. The CDR3 has 20 amino acids. This chain's CDR3 is CASSLIGERDRVECNQPQHF. The CDR3 DNA sequence: TGTGCCAGCAGCTTAATTGGGGAGAGGGACAGGGTTGAGTGCAATCAGCCCCAGCATTTT.

The chain carries TRBV4-3 and TRBJ1-2, with D unclear. The CDR3 runs 15 residues. Trimming left V 1 base short and J 4 bases short, with 13 bases between. Germline values: CDR1 LGHNA, CDR2 YSLEER. CDR3 sequence reads: CASSQARTGFYGYTF. The CDR3 DNA reads TGCGCCAGCAGCCAAGCAAGGACGGGGTTCTATGGCTACACCTTC.

V is TRBV4-1 and J is TRBJ1-4; TRBD1 aligns across 8 bases. V shed 5 bases, J shed 8 bases, and the junction held 13 bases outside the gene matches. This CDR3 contains 16 residues. The germline gives CDR1 MGHRA, CDR2 YSYEKL. CDR3 DNA: TGCGCCAGCAGCAGGACAGGGCCAGCGTTGGGAGAAAAACTGTTTTTT. Translation gives CASSRTGPALGEKLFF.

The chain carries TRBV6-5 and TRBJ2-6; unclear D gene. The germline CDR1 and CDR2 sequences are MNHEY and SVGAGI. Trimming stripped 6 bases from V and 0 bases from J, with 9 bases between. CDR3 length equals 15 residues. CDR3 region: CASSLQSSGANVLTF. The CDR3 DNA sequence: TGTGCCAGCAGCTTACAGAGCTCTGGGGCCAACGTCCTGACTTTC.

The chain has TRBV6-2 or TRBV6-3 and TRBJ2-3; TRBD2 matches at 12 bases. The CDR3 runs 17 residues. Losses at the gene ends were 0 bases for V and 0 bases for J; bases not matched to a gene: 1. Germline CDR1 MNHEY, CDR2 SVGEGT. The CDR3 nucleotides read TGTGCCAGCAGTTACTCGACTAGCGGGGGAAGCACAGATACGCAGTATTTT. Its translation is CASSYSTSGGSTDTQYF.

V and J are TRBV18 and TRBJ1-1, with unresolved D. V lost 1 base to trimming and J lost 4 bases, with 7 bases between them. The CDR3 loop spans 13 amino acids. Germline-derived CDR1 and CDR2 are KGHSH and LQKENI. The CDR3: CASSPLRATEAFF. The CDR3 nucleotides read TGTGCCAGCTCACCACTGAGGGCCACTGAAGCTTTCTTT.

Of note for this clone: The same CDR3 arises from other DNA sequences in this sample as well. The chain has TRBV5-1 and TRBJ1-1; weak D call: TRBD1 (5 bases). The germline V gene has CDR1 SGHRS and CDR2 YFSETQ. The CDR3 sequence is 13 residues long. V lost 4 bases to trimming and J lost 2 bases, with 9 bases between them. The CDR3 is CASSRDSNTEAFF. The CDR3 DNA reads TGCGCCAGCAGCCGTGACAGCAACACTGAAGCTTTCTTT.

The chain links TRBV4-1 to TRBJ2-3; 14 bases are a match to TRBD2. Looked up from germline, CDR1 is MGHRA and CDR2 is YSYEKL. The CDR3 runs to 17 residues. V shed 4 bases and J 6 bases; nucleotides not matched to a gene: 9. CDR3 residues: CASSPGTSGSVLDTQYF. CDR3 nucleotide sequence: TGCGCCAGCAGCCCGGGGACTAGCGGGAGCGTTTTGGATACGCAGTATTTT.

The chain joins TRBV25-1 to TRBJ1-2; D gene ambiguous. The germline V gene has CDR1 MGHDK and CDR2 SYGVNS. V lost 4 bases and J lost 8, with 11 bases in between. CDR3 size: 12 residues. CDR3 sequence: CASSAGLRGYTF. In DNA form, the CDR3 reads TGTGCCAGCAGTGCGGGTCTACGGGGCTACACCTTC.

The V and J genes are TRBV4-3 and TRBJ2-7; 9 positions match TRBD2. This CDR3 region has 18 residues. Germline V gene lookup returns CDR1 LGHNA and CDR2 YSLEER. With 0 bases clipped from V and 2 bases from J, the junction kept 11 bases outside the gene matches. CDR3 bases: TGCGCCAGCAGCCAAGAGTGGGGCGGGAGGGCCCGTCCCTACGAGCAGTACTTC. The encoded protein is CASSQEWGGRARPYEQYF.

V and J are TRBV2 and TRBJ1-6; 7 bases agree with TRBD1. CDR1 is SNHLY and CDR2 is FYNNEI in the germline V gene. The CDR3 has 17 residues. J gave up 7 bases and V 3 bases, and 12 bases lay outside the gene matches. CDR3 DNA sequence: TGTGCCAGCAGTGAGGGGGCAGGGGGACGCTGGAATTCACCCCTCCACTTT. Protein: CASSEGAGGRWNSPLHF.

The DNA for the CDR3 is TGCGCCAGCAGCCCGGGGACAGGCCTCTCCTACGAGCAGTACTTC. It is translated as CASSPGTGLSYEQYF. This chain links TRBV4-3 with TRBJ2-7; 8 bases agree with TRBD1. J lost 0 bases, V lost 4 bases, and 5 bases had no gene match. Germline CDR1 reads LGHNA; CDR2 reads YSLEER. There are 15 residues in the CDR3.

A single count supports this clone. The chain couples TRBV19 to TRBJ1-3, with unresolved D. With 3 bases removed from V and 3 bases from J, the gap between germline ends came to 12 bases. The CDR3 runs to 15 residues. Germline V gene sequence: CDR1 LNHDA, CDR2 SQIVND (reference sequence). The CDR3 region is CASSIDQTGGNTIYF. CDR3 nucleotides: TGTGCCAGTAGTATCGACCAGACGGGTGGAAACACCATATATTTT.

The J gene is TRBJ2-4, the V gene TRBV7-2; 8 bases agree with TRBD2. The V gene end was trimmed by 5 bases and the J gene end by 6 bases; junction bases not matched to a gene: 9. The CDR3 extends over 15 amino acids. Germline CDR1 is SGHTA and CDR2 is FQGNSA. This CDR3 is CASSLDGLAINIQYF. The CDR3 coding sequence is TGTGCCAGCAGCCTAGACGGACTAGCAATAAACATTCAGTACTTC.

The chain employs TRBV2 and TRBJ2-1; 11 bases are a match to TRBD2. Germline V lookup: CDR1 SNHLY, CDR2 FYNNEI. The V segment lost 5 bases and the J segment 9 bases; nucleotides outside the gene matches: 9. This CDR3 has 15 amino acids. As DNA, the CDR3 is TGTGCCAGCAGTCAGACTAGCGGGGTCCCCGGTGAGCAGTTCTTC. This encodes CASSQTSGVPGEQFF. Full variable domain (missing parts from reference TRBV2 and TRBJ2-1): EPEVTQTPSHQVTQMGQEVILRCVPISNHLYFYWYRQILGQKVEFLVSFYNNEISEKSEIFDDQFSVERPDGSNFTLKIRSTKLEDSAMYFCASSQTSGVPGEQFFGPGTRLTVL.

The chain has TRBV4-3 and TRBJ2-7, with 10 bases fitting TRBD2. The CDR3 runs to 16 residues. Per the germline V gene, CDR1 is LGHNA and CDR2 is YSLEER. Trimming took 1 base from V and 4 from J; bases not matched to a gene: 7. The CDR3 protein is CASSQGGPSGSYEQYF. The CDR3 coding sequence is TGCGCCAGCAGCCAAGGGGGCCCTAGCGGGAGTTACGAGCAGTACTTC.

The chain links TRBV11-2 to TRBJ2-2; weak D call: TRBD1 (6 bases). The V and J ends lost 5 bases and 6 bases respectively, with 16 bases between them. The germline V gene has CDR1 SGHAT and CDR2 FQNNGV. The CDR3 has 15 amino acids. The CDR3 sequence: CASSPQGKGAGELFF. CDR3 sequence (DNA): TGTGCCAGCAGCCCCCAGGGGAAGGGAGCCGGGGAGCTGTTTTTT.

The chain employs TRBV10-3 and TRBJ1-2; no clear D. CDR3 length: 16 amino acids. In germline, CDR1 is ENHRY, CDR2 SYGVKD. V lost 4 bases to trimming and J lost 0 bases, with 15 bases between them. The CDR3 DNA sequence: TGTGCCATCAGTGGTTCGGAAGGCGGAGCTAACTATGGCTACACCTTC. Translated, it gives CAISGSEGGANYGYTF.

J is TRBJ2-7 and V is TRBV10-3; perhaps TRBD2 as D (6 bases). The CDR3 is made up of 14 amino acids. The germline V gene has CDR1 ENHRY and CDR2 SYGVKD. The germline V and J ends were trimmed by 2 bases and 1 base, with 9 bases remaining between them. This CDR3 reads CAISEVGLSYEQYF. The DNA for the CDR3 is TGTGCCATCAGTGAGGTGGGACTGTCCTACGAGCAGTACTTC.

V is TRBV7-9 and J is TRBJ2-2; 8 nucleotides agree with TRBD1. This CDR3 has 14 amino acids. With V trimmed by 2 bases and J by 4 bases, 0 bases remained unmatched. In germline, CDR1 is SEHNR, CDR2 FQNEAQ (reference sequence). CDR3: CASSLQGATGELFF. The CDR3 DNA is TGTGCCAGCAGCTTACAGGGGGCCACCGGGGAGCTGTTTTTT.

The chain is built from TRBV11-2 and TRBJ2-5; D gene ambiguous. This CDR3 region has 15 residues. V was trimmed by 6 bases and J by 1 base, leaving 15 bases between them. The germline V gene encodes CDR1 SGHAT and CDR2 FQNNGV. The CDR3 sequence is CASSTVRGGQETQYF. CDR3 DNA sequence: TGTGCCAGCAGTACCGTCCGCGGTGGCCAAGAGACCCAGTACTTC.

This clone occurred once. DNA for the CDR3: TGTGCCAGCAGCGCCGGGACAGAATCCTTTACCGGAAACACCATATATTTT. Its translation is CASSAGTESFTGNTIYF. This rearrangement joins TRBV7-8 to TRBJ1-3; TRBD1 matches at 7 bases. Germline lookup yields CDR1 SGHVS and CDR2 FQNEAQ. V trimming: 5 bases; J trimming: 4 bases; junction bases outside the gene matches: 14. This CDR3 comprises 17 residues.

About this clone: The same CDR3 arises from other DNA sequences in this sample as well. V gene TRBV27 combines with J gene TRBJ2-7, with 10 bases fitting TRBD2. Germline V gene data show CDR1 as MNHEY and CDR2 as SMNVEV (reference sequence). CDR3 size: 14 residues. The J segment lost 4 bases and the V segment lost 5 bases, leaving 5 bases of the junction unmatched. The CDR3 spells CASSLSSGSYEQYF. The CDR3 DNA follows: TGTGCCAGCAGTCTCTCTAGCGGGAGTTACGAGCAGTACTTC.

The chain employs TRBV24-1 and TRBJ2-5; D remains unclear. This CDR3 is built from 11 residues. V lost 3 bases to trimming and J lost 5 bases, with 3 bases between them. Germline CDR1 reads KGHDR; CDR2 reads SFDVKD. CDR3 bases: TGTGCCACCAGTGATCTGGAGACCCAGTACTTC. Its protein is CATSDLETQYF.

The J gene is TRBJ1-2, the V gene TRBV10-2, with a weak D call TRBD1 (5 bases). The CDR3 is made up of 13 amino acids. Germline V gives CDR1 WSHSY, CDR2 SAAADI. Between the trimmed V and J ends, which lost 3 bases and 5 bases, there was a span of 10 bases. Written as DNA, the CDR3 is TGCGCCAGCAGTGACCAGGGAACTTATGGCTACACCTTC. Translated, it gives CASSDQGTYGYTF.

The chain is built from TRBV6-5 and TRBJ2-5; a possible D gene is TRBD1 (6 bases). The V and J ends lost 6 bases and 2 bases respectively, with 16 bases between them. The germline V gene encodes CDR1 MNHEY and CDR2 SVGAGI. The CDR3 covers 15 residues. CDR3 in amino acids: CASRNPGTIQETQYF. The DNA of the CDR3 is TGTGCCAGCAGGAATCCCGGGACAATTCAAGAGACCCAGTACTTC.

This clone came up once. The gene calls are TRBV23-1 and TRBJ1-1; D gene unclear. TRBV23-1 is labeled an ORF, and its function is uncertain. The CDR3 is 17 residues long. Trimming removed 5 bases from V and 0 bases from J, with 19 bases in between. CDR3 sequence reads: CASSNRVPFFMNTEAFF. In DNA, the CDR3 is TGCGCCAGCAGTAATCGGGTCCCCTTTTTCATGAACACTGAAGCTTTCTTT.

J is TRBJ2-5 and V is TRBV24-1, with D possibly TRBD1 on 5 matching bases. Germline-derived CDR1 and CDR2 are KGHDR and SFDVKD. Trimming cost V 6 bases and J 0 bases, with 13 bases left between them. The CDR3 consists of 15 residues. The CDR3 DNA sequence: TGTGCCACCAGTCATTCACAGGAAAACCAAGAGACCCAGTACTTC. Translating it yields CATSHSQENQETQYF.

This clone appeared once. The rearrangement joins TRBV10-2 to TRBJ1-4; the D gene is possibly TRBD1 (5 bases). The CDR3 spans 15 residues. Germline V gives CDR1 WSHSY, CDR2 SAAADI. Trimming removed 6 bases from V and 4 bases from J, with 15 bases in between. CDR3 sequence: CASSDREDDNEKLFF. CDR3 coding DNA: TGCGCCAGCAGCGACAGAGAAGATGATAATGAAAAACTGTTTTTT.